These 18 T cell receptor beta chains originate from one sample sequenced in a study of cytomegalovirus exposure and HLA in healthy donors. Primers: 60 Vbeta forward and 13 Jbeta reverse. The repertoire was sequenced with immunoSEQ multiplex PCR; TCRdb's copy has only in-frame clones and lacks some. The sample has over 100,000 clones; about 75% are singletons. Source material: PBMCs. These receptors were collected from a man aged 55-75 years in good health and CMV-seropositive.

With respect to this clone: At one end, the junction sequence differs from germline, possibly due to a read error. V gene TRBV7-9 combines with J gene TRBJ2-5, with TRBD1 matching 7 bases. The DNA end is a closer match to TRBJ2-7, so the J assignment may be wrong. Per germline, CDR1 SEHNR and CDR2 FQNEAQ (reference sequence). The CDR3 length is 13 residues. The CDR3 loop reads CSSSPQGQYEQYF. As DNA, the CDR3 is TGTTCCAGCAGCCCTCAGGGACAGTACGAGCAGTACTTC.

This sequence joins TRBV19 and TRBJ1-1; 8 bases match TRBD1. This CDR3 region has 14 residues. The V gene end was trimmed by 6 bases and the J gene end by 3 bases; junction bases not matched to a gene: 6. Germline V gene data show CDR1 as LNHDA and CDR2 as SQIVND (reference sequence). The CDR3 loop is CASRLGQGYTEAFF. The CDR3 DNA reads TGTGCCAGTAGACTCGGACAGGGTTACACTGAAGCTTTCTTT.

In nucleotides, the CDR3 is TGTGCCAGCAGCTTGGCAGGGGGGCTTAACTATGGCTACACCTTC. It encodes CASSLAGGLNYGYTF. This chain uses TRBV5-6 with TRBJ1-2; 7 bases fit TRBD1. Germline V gene lookup returns CDR1 SGHDT and CDR2 YYEEEE. CDR3 length: 15 amino acids. J was trimmed by 1 base and V by 0 bases; bases with no gene match: 3.

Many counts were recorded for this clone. CDR3 sequence reads: CASSERESFPTYEQYF. The CDR3 bases are TGTGCCAGCAGTGAAAGAGAGTCTTTCCCTACCTACGAGCAGTACTTC. The V call is TRBV6-1, the J call TRBJ2-7, with D unresolved. V was clipped by 2 bases and J by 2 bases, with 16 bases between them. The CDR3 totals 16 residues. Germline lookup yields CDR1 MNHNS and CDR2 SASEGT.

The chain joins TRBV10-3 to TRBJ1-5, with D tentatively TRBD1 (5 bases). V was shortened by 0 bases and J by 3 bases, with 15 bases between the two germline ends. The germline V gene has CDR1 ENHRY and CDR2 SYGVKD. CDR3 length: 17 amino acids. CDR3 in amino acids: CAISESDIKDHNQPQHF. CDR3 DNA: TGTGCCATCAGTGAGTCGGACATCAAGGACCACAATCAGCCCCAGCATTTT.

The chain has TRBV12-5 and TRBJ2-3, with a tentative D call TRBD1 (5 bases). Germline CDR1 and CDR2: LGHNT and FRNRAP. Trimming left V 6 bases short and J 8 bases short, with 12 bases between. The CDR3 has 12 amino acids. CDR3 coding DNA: TGTGCTAGTGGCCCAGGGTTTGGTACGCAGTATTTT. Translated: CASGPGFGTQYF.

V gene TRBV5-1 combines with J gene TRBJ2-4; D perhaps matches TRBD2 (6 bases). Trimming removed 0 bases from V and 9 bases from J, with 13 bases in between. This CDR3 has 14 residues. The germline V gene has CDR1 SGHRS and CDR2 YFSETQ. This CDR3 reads CASSLAVGEAIQYF. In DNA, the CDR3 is TGCGCCAGCAGCTTGGCCGTAGGGGAGGCCATTCAGTACTTC.

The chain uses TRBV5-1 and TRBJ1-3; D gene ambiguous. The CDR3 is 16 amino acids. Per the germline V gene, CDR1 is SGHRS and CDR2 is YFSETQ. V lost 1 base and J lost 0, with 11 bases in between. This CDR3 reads CASSLPAGDSGNTIYF. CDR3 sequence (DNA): TGCGCCAGCAGCTTGCCCGCAGGTGACTCTGGAAACACCATATATTTT. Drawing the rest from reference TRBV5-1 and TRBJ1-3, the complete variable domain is KAGVTQTPRYLIKTRGQQVTLSCSPISGHRSVSWYQQTPGQGLQFLFEYFSETQRNKGNFPGRFSGRQFSNSRSEMNVSTLELGDSALYLCASSLPAGDSGNTIYFGEGSWLTVV.

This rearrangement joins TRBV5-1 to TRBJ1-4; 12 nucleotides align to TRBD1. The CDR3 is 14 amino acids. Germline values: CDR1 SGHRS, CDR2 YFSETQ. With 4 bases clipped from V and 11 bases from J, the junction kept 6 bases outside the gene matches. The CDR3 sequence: CASSTGTGGGKLFF. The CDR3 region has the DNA TGCGCCAGCAGCACCGGGACAGGGGGCGGGAAACTGTTTTTT. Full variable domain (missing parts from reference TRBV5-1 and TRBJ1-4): KAGVTQTPRYLIKTRGQQVTLSCSPISGHRSVSWYQQTPGQGLQFLFEYFSETQRNKGNFPGRFSGRQFSNSRSEMNVSTLELGDSALYLCASSTGTGGGKLFFGSGTQLSVL.

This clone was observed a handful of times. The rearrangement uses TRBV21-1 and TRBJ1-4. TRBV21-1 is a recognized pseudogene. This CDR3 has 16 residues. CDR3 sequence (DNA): TGTGCCAGCAGCAACAGGCGGGGAGGGTTTAATGAAAAACTGTTTTTT. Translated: CASSNRRGGFNEKLFF.

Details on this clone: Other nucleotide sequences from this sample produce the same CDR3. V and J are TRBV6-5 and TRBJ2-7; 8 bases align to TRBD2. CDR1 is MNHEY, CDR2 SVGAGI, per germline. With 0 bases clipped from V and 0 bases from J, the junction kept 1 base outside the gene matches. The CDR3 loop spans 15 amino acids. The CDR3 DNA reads TGTGCCAGCAGTTACTCGAGCGGGGGCTCCTACGAGCAGTACTTC. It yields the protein CASSYSSGGSYEQYF.

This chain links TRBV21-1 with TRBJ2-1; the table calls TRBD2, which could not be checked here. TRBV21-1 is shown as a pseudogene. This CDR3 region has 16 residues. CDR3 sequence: CASSNGTSFKYNEQFF. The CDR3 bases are TGTGCCAGCAGCAATGGGACTAGCTTCAAGTACAATGAGCAGTTCTTC.

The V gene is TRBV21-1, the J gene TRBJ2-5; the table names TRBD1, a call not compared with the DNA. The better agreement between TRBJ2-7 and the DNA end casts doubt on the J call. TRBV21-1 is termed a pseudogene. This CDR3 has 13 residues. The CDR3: CASRDREICEQYF. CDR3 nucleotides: TGTGCCAGCAGGGACAGGGAAATTTGCGAGCAGTACTTC.

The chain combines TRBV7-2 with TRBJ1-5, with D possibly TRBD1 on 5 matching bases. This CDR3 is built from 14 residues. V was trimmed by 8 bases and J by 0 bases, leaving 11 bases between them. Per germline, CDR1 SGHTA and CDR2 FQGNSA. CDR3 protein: CASHGGSSNQPQHF. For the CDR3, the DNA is TGTGCCAGCCATGGGGGGAGTAGCAATCAGCCCCAGCATTTT.

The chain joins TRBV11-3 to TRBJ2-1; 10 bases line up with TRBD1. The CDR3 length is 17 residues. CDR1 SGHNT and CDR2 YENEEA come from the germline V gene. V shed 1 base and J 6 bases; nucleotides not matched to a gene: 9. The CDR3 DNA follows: TGTGCCAGCAGCTTAGGATCTGGGACAGGGGCTGGCAATGAGCAGTTCTTC. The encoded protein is CASSLGSGTGAGNEQFF. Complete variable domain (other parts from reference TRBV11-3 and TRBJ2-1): EAGVVQSPRYKIIEKKQPVAFWCNPISGHNTLYWYLQNLGQGPELLIRYENEEAVDDSQLPKDRFSAERLKGVDSTLKIQPAELGDSAVYLCASSLGSGTGAGNEQFFGPGTRLTVL.

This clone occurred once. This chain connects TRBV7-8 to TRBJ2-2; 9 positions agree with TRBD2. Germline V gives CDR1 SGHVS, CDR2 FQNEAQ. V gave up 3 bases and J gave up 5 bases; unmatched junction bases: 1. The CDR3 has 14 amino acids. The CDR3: CASSFLAGTGELFF. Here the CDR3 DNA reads TGTGCCAGCAGCTTCCTAGCGGGAACCGGGGAGCTGTTTTTT. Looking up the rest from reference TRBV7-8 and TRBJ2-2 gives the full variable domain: GAGVSQSPRYKVAKRGQDVALRCDPISGHVSLFWYQQALGQGPEFLTYFQNEAQLDKSGLPSDRFFAERPEGSVSTLKIQRTQQEDSAVYLCASSFLAGTGELFFGEGSRLTVL.

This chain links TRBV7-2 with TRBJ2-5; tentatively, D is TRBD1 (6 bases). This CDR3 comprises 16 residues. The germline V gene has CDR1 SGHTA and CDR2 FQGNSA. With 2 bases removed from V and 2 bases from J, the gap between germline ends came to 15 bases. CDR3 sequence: CASSLKWTVPQETQYF. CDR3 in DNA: TGTGCCAGCAGCTTAAAGTGGACAGTCCCGCAAGAGACCCAGTACTTC.

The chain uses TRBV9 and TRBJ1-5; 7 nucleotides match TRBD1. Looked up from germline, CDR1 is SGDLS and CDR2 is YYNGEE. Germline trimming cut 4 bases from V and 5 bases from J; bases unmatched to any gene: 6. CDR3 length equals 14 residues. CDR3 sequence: CASSLRQGDQPQHF. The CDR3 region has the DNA TGTGCCAGCAGCTTGCGACAGGGAGATCAGCCCCAGCATTTT.